The rows below give T cell receptor beta chains drawn from one sample of a study of beta chain features in type 1 diabetes. The repertoire was sequenced with immunoSEQ multiplex PCR; TCRdb's copy has only in-frame clones and lacks some. The table lists about 710,000 clones, over 11% of them singletons, with 0.04% in the top ten. Sequenced: naive CD4+ T cells from blood. These receptors came from a young man with type 1 diabetes. CDR3s include the opening cysteine and the closing phenylalanine or tryptophan. D genes are given only for firm matches. Only part of the rows carry a size: once, few, many, or a class if the clone is expanded.

j_call v_call clone_size d_call cdr3_nt cdr3_aa
TRBJ2-7 TRBV6-5 NA NA TGTGCCAGCAGATTACATGGCGAGCAGTACTTC CASRLHGEQYF
TRBJ2-3 TRBV28 NA NA TGTGCCAGCACTCCCCCCATCAGGGATACGCAGTATTTT CASTPPIRDTQYF
TRBJ2-3 TRBV6-6 NA NA TGTGCCAGCAGTTTAGGGGCGTGGGGCACAGATACGCAGTATTTT CASSLGAWGTDTQYF
TRBJ2-3 TRBV7-2 NA TRBD2 TGTGCCAGCAGCGGGCTAGCGGGAGAGCCGCTCACAGATACGCAGTATTTT CASSGLAGEPLTDTQYF
TRBJ1-2 TRBV7-9 NA NA TGTGCCAGCAGCTCGGCCCGCCTCTATGGCTACACCTTC CASSSARLYGYTF
TRBJ1-5 TRBV9 few NA TGTGCCAGCAGCCCGACGAGCAATCAGCCCCAGCATTTT CASSPTSNQPQHF
TRBJ1-6 TRBV28 few NA TGTGCCAGCAGCCAAGGGGATAATTCACCCCTCCACTTT CASSQGDNSPLHF
TRBJ1-2 TRBV14 few NA TGTGCCAGCAGCCTTGATATGGACTATGGCTACACCTTC CASSLDMDYGYTF
TRBJ1-2 TRBV28 few NA TGTGCCAGCAGGCCCGGGGGGTATGGCTACACCTTC CASRPGGYGYTF
TRBJ2-3 TRBV7-2 NA NA TGTGCCAGCAGCTTTGGGGTTGGAGATACGCAGTATTTT CASSFGVGDTQYF
TRBJ2-7 TRBV10-3 NA NA TGTGCCATCAGTTCCGGGTCCCGCGAGCAGTACTTC CAISSGSREQYF
TRBJ2-5 TRBV5-4 NA NA TGTGCCAGCAGCCTGGGTGGCACAGTCGGGGGAGAGACCCAGTACTTC CASSLGGTVGGETQYF
TRBJ2-1 TRBV15 NA NA TGTGCCACCAGCAGAGATATGGTGGTGTGGGCCTCCGACTACAATGAGCAGTTCTTC CATSRDMVVWASDYNEQFF
TRBJ1-2 TRBV5-4 NA TRBD1 TGTGCCAGCAGCAGGGACAGGGGGCGAGGCTATGGCTACACCTTC CASSRDRGRGYGYTF
TRBJ2-7 TRBV9 NA TRBD1 TGTGCCAGCAGCGCTGGGACAGACTACGAGCAGTACTTC CASSAGTDYEQYF
TRBJ1-3 TRBV15 NA NA TGTGCCACCAGCTTTCCGAGAGGGGCTGCAGGAAACACCATATATTTT CATSFPRGAAGNTIYF
TRBJ2-7 TRBV30 NA TRBD1 TGTGCCTGGAGTAAGGGTCTGCAGGGGGCAAACGAGCAGTACTTC CAWSKGLQGANEQYF
TRBJ2-7 TRBV5-6 NA TRBD1 TGTGCCAGCAGCTCACAGGGGATCGGGTCCTACGAGCAGTACTTC CASSSQGIGSYEQYF
TRBJ2-5 TRBV14 few NA TGTGCCAGCAGCCCAAGAGGGAACCAAGAGACCCAGTACTTC CASSPRGNQETQYF
TRBJ2-1 TRBV10-3 few TRBD2 TGTGCCATCAGTGAAGCGGGGGGGCAGTTCTTC CAISEAGGQFF
TRBJ2-3 TRBV2 few NA TGTGCCAGCACCCAAACAGGATTCACAGATACGCAGTATTTT CASTQTGFTDTQYF
TRBJ2-3 TRBV5-6 once NA TGTGCCAGCAGCTTCGGCCGGGAGTCAGATACGCAGTATTTT CASSFGRESDTQYF
TRBJ2-1 TRBV30 few TRBD2 TGTGCCTGGATACAGGAGACTAGCGGACGGGGTGAGCAGTTCTTC CAWIQETSGRGEQFF
TRBJ2-2 TRBV7-9 few TRBD1 TGTGCCAGCAGCTTATGGACAGGGAACACCGGGGAGCTGTTTTTT CASSLWTGNTGELFF
TRBJ1-4 TRBV28 few NA TGTGCCAGCAGTTTAATCAGGGAGGGACTGTTTTTT CASSLIREGLFF
TRBJ1-5 TRBV6-5 NA NA TGTGCCAGCAGCCCAGGCCTGGGTCATCAGCCCCAGCATTTT CASSPGLGHQPQHF
TRBJ2-1 TRBV9 few NA TGTGCCAGCAGCGTAGCGGGTCGGGGGTCCCTTTACAATGAGCAGTTCTTC CASSVAGRGSLYNEQFF
TRBJ2-1 TRBV13 NA TRBD1 TGTGCCAGCAGCCGGACAGGGGGATTTGGGTCCTACAATGAGCAGTTCTTC CASSRTGGFGSYNEQFF
TRBJ2-7 TRBV7-3 NA TRBD1 TGTGCCAGCAGCTCTCGACAGGGGCCTCGGGACGAGCAGTACTTC CASSSRQGPRDEQYF
TRBJ2-2 TRBV5-1 few NA TGCGCCAGCAGCTTGGCGTTGAGGATTGAGTCCGGGGAGCTGTTTTTT CASSLALRIESGELFF
TRBJ2-7 TRBV7-2 few NA TGTGCCAGCAGCTTAGAAGGGGACGGAACCTACGAGCAGTACTTC CASSLEGDGTYEQYF
TRBJ2-6 TRBV11-2 NA NA TGTGCCAGCAGCTTGATCCCCCGCTCTGGGGCCAACGTCCTGACTTTC CASSLIPRSGANVLTF
TRBJ2-5 TRBV27 NA NA TGTGCCAGCAGAAGGGCGGGCCAAGAGACCCAGTACTTC CASRRAGQETQYF
TRBJ1-1 TRBV9 few NA TGTGCCAGCAGCGTAGCGGTTAACACTGAAGCTTTCTTT CASSVAVNTEAFF
TRBJ1-1 TRBV7-2 NA NA TGTGCCAGCAGCTACTCCATGAACACTGAAGCTTTCTTT CASSYSMNTEAFF
TRBJ2-7 TRBV30 few NA TGTGCCTTACTAGGCCCGTTTGACAGCTCCTACGAGCAGTACTTC CALLGPFDSSYEQYF
TRBJ2-1 TRBV7-3 NA TRBD2 TGTGCCAGCAGCTTAATAACTAGCGGGGGCTATGAGCAGTTCTTC CASSLITSGGYEQFF
TRBJ1-5 TRBV10-3 few TRBD1 TGTGCCATCAGTGGGGACAGGGGGAGCAATCAGCCCCAGCATTTT CAISGDRGSNQPQHF
TRBJ1-1 TRBV5-4 NA NA TGTGCCAGCAGCTTACAGGGAGTTCATCAAGCTTTCTTT CASSLQGVHQAFF
TRBJ1-2 TRBV4-1 few NA TGCGCCAGCAGCCGTCAAACAGGGATCGATGGCTACACCTTC CASSRQTGIDGYTF
TRBJ2-2 TRBV28 few NA TGTGCCAGCAGGAGACCAGGGGCCGGGGAGCTGTTTTTT CASRRPGAGELFF
TRBJ2-7 TRBV10-3 NA TRBD1 TGTGCCACCCTCGGACAGGGCTACGAGCAGTACTTC CATLGQGYEQYF
TRBJ2-5 TRBV7-6 few NA TGTGCCAGCAGCTTACTTACAGGAGAACAAGAGACCCAGTACTTC CASSLLTGEQETQYF
TRBJ1-4 TRBV7-9 NA TRBD1 TGTGCCAGCAGCCCGGGACAGGGACATGAAAAACTGTTTTTT CASSPGQGHEKLFF
TRBJ1-5 TRBV7-9 NA NA TGTGCCAGCAGCTTGTCCAATCAGCCCCAGCATTTT CASSLSNQPQHF
TRBJ2-7 TRBV19 NA TRBD2 TGTGCCAGTACCGAGAATGCCGGGACTAGCGGGAGGCGGCACGAGCAGTACTTC CASTENAGTSGRRHEQYF
TRBJ2-3 TRBV7-9 few NA TGTGCCAGCTCGACTTTAACCTGGGATACGCAGTATTTT CASSTLTWDTQYF
TRBJ2-7 TRBV19 few NA TGTGCCAGTAGGGGGGCATGGGAGCGGGAGCAGTACTTC CASRGAWEREQYF
TRBJ2-7 TRBV10-3 few TRBD1 TGTGCCATCAGTGAAAAAGCAGGGGGCTACGAGCAGTACTTC CAISEKAGGYEQYF
TRBJ2-5 TRBV9 NA NA TGTGCCAGCAGCCGTGACAGGCAAGAGACCCAGTACTTC CASSRDRQETQYF